This T cell receptor beta chain was captured in a study of cytomegalovirus exposure and HLA in healthy donors. This clone was counted once. Its antigen is unidentified. One end of the junction is discordant with germline, which a read error may explain. The CDR3 runs 15 residues. CDR1 and CDR2 from the germline V gene are SEHNR and FQNEAQ (reference sequence). This PCR relied on a set of 60 Vbeta primers and 13 Jbeta primers. Libraries were prepared by immunoSEQ multiplex PCR; TCRdb keeps only in-frame clonotypes and omits some of them. The data hold 65,000 to 90,000 clones, with about nine tenths observed a single time. Study-wide points: Indistinguishable V segments, including TRBV6-2 and TRBV6-3, were excluded. Cytomegalovirus-associated TCR beta chains were listed, numbering 150 to 200. DRB1 had the most TCR associations and HLA-C the fewest, a later analysis found, with rates varying by HLA locus.

The receptor comes from a woman in her 30s in good health and CMV-seronegative. This chain connects TRBV7-9 to TRBJ2-7, with 7 bases that match TRBD1. The sample comprised PBMCs. This CDR3 reads CSSSLGQGEIYEQYF. DNA for the CDR3: TGTTCCAGCAGCTTGGGGCAGGGGGAGATCTACGAGCAGTACTTC.